This T cell receptor (beta chain) was captured in a study of human T cells and chemical hapten exposure. At the level of the study: Readings were taken at 6 days from patch tests that had applied 0.01% DPC to the upper back.

Study findings and constraints: The formation of large CDR3 similarity clusters by expanded TCRs significantly exceeded that of controls.

Time point denoted: pre-sensitization, week 0. Documented treatment: therapeutic diphenylcyclopropenone sensitization with weekly scalp DPC. A few counts support this clonotype. Its target is not known. TCRdb re-derived calls from the RACE reads in MiXCR, one entry per CDR3 protein. The data contain approximately 180,000 distinct CDR3 sequences, just under 30% of them seen just once; the ten biggest clones take up about 2.7%. V lost 3 bases, J lost 7 bases, and 16 bases lay in between. Germline assignment: CDR1 SGHNT and CDR2 YENEEA. The CDR3 loop spans 16 amino acids. The sequence was collected from a woman aged 30 to 39 with alopecia areata. Some clones in this sample may be carry-over from other donors' samples. Sequences were derived from whole blood, sampled in connection with sensitization to the hapten diphenylcyclopropenone (DPC). The gene calls are TRBV11-3 and TRBJ1-6; D is unresolved. CDR3 DNA: TGTGCCAGCAGCTTCGCTGGACCTTTAGGAAATTCACCCCTCCACTTT. This codes for CASSFAGPLGNSPLHF. Full variable domain (outside the CDR3, taken from reference TRBV11-3 and TRBJ1-6): EAGVVQSPRYKIIEKKQPVAFWCNPISGHNTLYWYLQNLGQGPELLIRYENEEAVDDSQLPKDRFSAERLKGVDSTLKIQPAELGDSAVYLCASSFAGPLGNSPLHFGNGTRLTVT.